The clone carrying this T cell receptor beta chain came up many times. Its antigen is as yet unknown. This CDR3 region has 13 residues. With 2 bases removed from V and 4 bases from J, the gap between germline ends came to 8 bases. Germline CDR1 SGHTA, CDR2 FQGNSA. Each cDNA molecule in the library carried unique molecular identifiers. Original methodology: Samples contained a median of 95,638 TCRs, with a range of about 23,224 to 700,000. TCRdb used MiXCR to reprocess the RACE reads, holding one entry per CDR3 protein. TCRdb's processing, not the authors', yielded these V and J calls. Of around 130,000 distinct CDR3 sequences listed, more than 7.5% are singletons. This sample is part of a study of human T cells and chemical hapten exposure. Study details: TCR yields differed between samples (mainly from small differences in pooled library volume). Study observations and caveats: With DPC sensitization, TCRs exceeding 1 in 1000 frequency showed no change.

As for time point: healthy volunteer bleed at 2 weeks. From whole blood left unfractionated, total RNA was extracted. The sequenced sample consisted of whole blood. The receptor's source is a male donor in good health. Some clones in this sample may be carry-over from other donors' samples. This chain joins TRBV7-2 and TRBJ1-2; D is undetermined. CDR3 DNA: TGTGCCAGCAGCTTACCTGGTGGCTATGGCTACACCTTC. This encodes CASSLPGGYGYTF.